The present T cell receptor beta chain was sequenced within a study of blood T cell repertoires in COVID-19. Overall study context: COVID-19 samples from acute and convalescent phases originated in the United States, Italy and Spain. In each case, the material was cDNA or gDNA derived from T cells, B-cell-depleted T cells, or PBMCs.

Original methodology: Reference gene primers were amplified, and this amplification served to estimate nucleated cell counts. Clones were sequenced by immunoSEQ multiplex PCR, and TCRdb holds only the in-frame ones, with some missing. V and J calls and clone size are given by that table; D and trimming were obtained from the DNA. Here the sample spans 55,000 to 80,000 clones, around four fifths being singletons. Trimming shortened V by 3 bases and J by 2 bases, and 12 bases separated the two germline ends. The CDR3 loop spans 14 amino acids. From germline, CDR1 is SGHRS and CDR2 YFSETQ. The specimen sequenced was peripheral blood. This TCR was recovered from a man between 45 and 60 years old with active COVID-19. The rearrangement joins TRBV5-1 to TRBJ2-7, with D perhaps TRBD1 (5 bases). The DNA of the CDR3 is TGCGCCAGCAGCTCTGACAAGGGGACCTACGAGCAGTACTTC. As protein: CASSSDKGTYEQYF.